These 32 T cell receptor beta chains came from one sample sequenced in a study of response to subunit inactivated influenza vaccine. TCRdb passed the RT-PCR reads through MiXCR, listing each CDR3 protein once. The data contain approximately 680,000 distinct CDR3 sequences, approximately 14% of them singletons. Source: PBMCs from blood, taken about 11 days after vaccination. The receptors originated from a man aged 45-65 years who received an inactivated influenza vaccine.

This chain connects TRBV7-2 to TRBJ2-1; 10 positions match TRBD1. The V gene's germline CDR1 is SGHTA and CDR2 FQGNSA. The CDR3 totals 15 residues. V lost 5 bases and J lost 6; bases outside the gene matches: 7. CDR3 protein: CASSRPGQGFNEQFF. The CDR3 region has the DNA TGTGCCAGCAGCAGACCGGGACAGGGGTTCAATGAGCAGTTCTTC.

The table lists this clonotype with many counts. The rearrangement uses TRBV6-1 and TRBJ1-5; D is uncertain. Germline V CDR1 and CDR2: MNHNS, SASEGT. The V end was cut by 6 bases, the J end by 3 bases, with 12 bases between. The CDR3 runs to 14 residues. CDR3 residues: CASRLDGTNQPQHF. CDR3 bases: TGTGCCAGCAGGTTGGACGGTACCAATCAGCCCCAGCATTTT.

The J gene is TRBJ2-1, the V gene TRBV20-1; TRBD2 aligns across 9 bases. V shed 1 base, J shed 5 bases, and the junction held 3 bases outside the gene matches. CDR1 DFQATT and CDR2 SNEGSKA come from the germline V gene (reference sequence). The CDR3 is 14 residues long. The CDR3: CSARASGIHNEQFF. CDR3 coding DNA: TGCAGTGCTAGAGCTAGCGGGATCCACAATGAGCAGTTCTTC.

In its sample, this clonotype was seen a few times. This chain uses TRBV20-1 with TRBJ2-3; 8 positions agree with TRBD2. V was pared by 0 bases and J by 6 bases, with 11 bases of the junction left unmatched. The CDR3 contains 16 residues. Germline CDR1 and CDR2: DFQATT and SNEGSKA (reference sequence). CDR3 in amino acids: CSARDVQREIYDTQYF. The DNA of the CDR3 is TGCAGTGCTAGAGATGTCCAGCGGGAGATCTACGATACGCAGTATTTT.

The chain joins TRBV20-1 to TRBJ2-3; D unresolved. The ends were cut back, 6 bases at V and 1 base at J, with 8 bases in the middle. The CDR3 is 12 residues long. The germline V gene has CDR1 DFQATT and CDR2 SNEGSKA (reference sequence). The CDR3 bases are TGCAGTGCAATGCCGGGCACAGATACGCAGTATTTT. It specifies CSAMPGTDTQYF.

This clonotype was observed many times. The chain joins TRBV29-1 to TRBJ1-1, with D unclear. Between the trimmed V and J ends, which lost 5 bases and 1 base, there was a span of 5 bases. The CDR3 is 11 amino acids. CDR1 SQVTM and CDR2 ANQGSEA come from the germline V gene. The CDR3: CSVIGNTEAFF. The CDR3 coding sequence is TGCAGCGTTATCGGGAACACTGAAGCTTTCTTT.

This clonotype was recorded a few times. The chain carries TRBV10-3 and TRBJ2-2; D possibly uses TRBD1 or TRBD2 (6 bases each). The CDR3 has 15 residues. Trimming removed 4 bases from V and 0 bases from J, with 9 bases in between. Germline-derived CDR1 and CDR2 are ENHRY and SYGVKD. The chain's CDR3 is CAISGGAANTGELFF. CDR3 sequence (DNA): TGTGCCATCAGTGGGGGGGCCGCGAACACCGGGGAGCTGTTTTTT.

V usage is TRBV5-1 and J usage is TRBJ2-1, with 11 bases fitting TRBD2. Germline V gene lookup returns CDR1 SGHRS and CDR2 YFSETQ. The J segment lost 1 base and the V segment lost 0 bases, leaving 6 bases of the junction unmatched. CDR3 size: 18 residues. This CDR3 is CASSLAGIAGGSYNEQFF. The DNA for the CDR3 is TGCGCCAGCAGCTTGGCGGGGATAGCGGGAGGGTCCTACAATGAGCAGTTCTTC.

This clonotype occurred many times. The V gene is TRBV5-1, the J gene TRBJ2-2; 10 bases align to TRBD2. CDR3 length: 18 residues. J gave up 6 bases and V 1 base, and 12 bases lay outside the gene matches. CDR1 is SGHRS and CDR2 is YFSETQ in the germline V gene. The CDR3 DNA sequence: TGCGCCAGCAGCTTGACTAGCGGGGCAGTCCTACGGTCCGGGGAGCTGTTTTTT. This encodes CASSLTSGAVLRSGELFF.

The rearrangement joins TRBV7-2 to TRBJ2-7, with a tentative D call TRBD1 (5 bases). The CDR3 spans 15 residues. Per the germline V gene, CDR1 is SGHTA and CDR2 is FQGNSA. V lost 2 bases and J 3 bases, leaving 14 bases between the germline ends. CDR3 nucleotide sequence: TGTGCCAGCAGCTTACGCCGGACACTTAACTACGAGCAGTACTTC. Protein sequence: CASSLRRTLNYEQYF. Looking up the rest from reference TRBV7-2 and TRBJ2-7 gives the full variable domain: GAGVSQSPSNKVTEKGKDVELRCDPISGHTALYWYRQSLGQGLEFLIYFQGNSAPDKSGLPSDRFSAERTGGSVSTLTIQRTQQEDSAVYLCASSLRRTLNYEQYFGPGTRLTVT.

The V gene is TRBV10-2, the J gene TRBJ2-1; D is unresolved. The CDR3 contains 13 residues. Germline CDR1 reads WSHSY; CDR2 reads SAAADI. V lost 8 bases and J 0 bases, leaving 8 bases between the germline ends. Here the CDR3 DNA reads TGCGCCAGCGCCGATAGCTCCTACAATGAGCAGTTCTTC. The encoded protein is CASADSSYNEQFF.

This clonotype showed up just a few times. This rearrangement joins TRBV5-1 to TRBJ1-2, with D possibly matching TRBD1 (6 bases). The CDR3 consists of 12 residues. Germline-derived CDR1 and CDR2 are SGHRS and YFSETQ. The V end lost 8 bases, the J end lost 3 bases, and 11 bases lay between the germline ends. CDR3 loop: CASRDNDYGYTF. CDR3 sequence (DNA): TGCGCCAGTAGGGACAACGACTATGGCTACACCTTC.

This chain joins TRBV20-1 and TRBJ1-5; D not certain. The CDR3 has 13 residues. Deletions cut 6 bases from V and 5 bases from J, with 14 bases between. Germline loops: CDR1 DFQATT, CDR2 SNEGSKA (reference sequence). The CDR3 loop reads CSAIRATDQPQHF. The CDR3 DNA reads TGCAGTGCGATCCGGGCCACCGATCAGCCCCAGCATTTT.

This clonotype was counted between two and nine times. The rearrangement joins TRBV2 to TRBJ1-1; D might be TRBD1 (5 bases). The germline CDR1 and CDR2 sequences are SNHLY and FYNNEI. CDR3 size: 13 residues. Trimming removed 1 base from V and 6 bases from J, with 9 bases in between. The CDR3 sequence is CASSEDRRAEAFF. The CDR3 nucleotides are TGTGCCAGCAGTGAAGACAGGCGGGCTGAAGCTTTCTTT.

This clonotype was detected ten times or more. V and J are TRBV5-1 and TRBJ2-1; 8 positions match TRBD2. The CDR3 has 15 amino acids. Germline assignment: CDR1 SGHRS and CDR2 YFSETQ. J lost 8 bases, V lost 2 bases, and 9 bases had no gene match. CDR3 sequence: CASSFAGTSLDEQFF. CDR3 sequence (DNA): TGCGCCAGCAGCTTTGCCGGGACTAGTTTGGATGAGCAGTTCTTC.

This clonotype has a count of ten or more. This CDR3 reads CASSLSAAQETQYF. The CDR3, as DNA: TGTGCCAGCAGTTTATCGGCAGCTCAAGAGACCCAGTACTTC. V usage is TRBV12-3 or TRBV12-4 and J usage is TRBJ2-5; D is unclear. CDR3 size: 14 residues. V was pared by 2 bases and J by 2 bases, with 9 bases between.

The genes are TRBV18 and TRBJ2-2; TRBD2 matches 7 bases. CDR1 is KGHSH and CDR2 is LQKENI in the germline V gene. The junction had 2 bases not matched to a gene; V was cut back by 4 bases and J by 3 bases. The CDR3 has 14 residues. Written as DNA, the CDR3 is TGTGCCAGCTCACTTCGGGAGGACACCGGGGAGCTGTTTTTT. Its protein product is CASSLREDTGELFF. Full variable domain (missing parts from reference TRBV18 and TRBJ2-2): NAGVMQNPRHLVRRRGQEARLRCSPMKGHSHVYWYRQLPEEGLKFMVYLQKENIIDESGMPKERFSAEFPKEGPSILRIQQVVRGDSAAYFCASSLREDTGELFFGEGSRLTVL.

This clonotype turned up a few times. This chain links TRBV3-1 with TRBJ2-3; 15 nucleotides align to TRBD2. The V gene's germline CDR1 is LGHDT and CDR2 YNNKEL (reference sequence). This CDR3 has 15 amino acids. This CDR3 reads CPRCPGTSGRDTQYF. Written as DNA, the CDR3 is TGTCCAAGATGCCCTGGGACTAGCGGGAGGGATACGCAGTATTTT.

This clonotype was observed a handful of times. An end of the junction does not agree with germline; a read error may underlie this. The chain couples TRBV7-7 to TRBJ1-3; no firm D call. This CDR3 comprises 15 residues. Germline values: CDR1 SSHAT, CDR2 FNYEAQ (reference sequence). CDR3 protein: CASSFRENSGNTIYF. In DNA form, the CDR3 reads TGTGCTAGCAGCTTCCGGGAGAACTCTGGAAACACCATATATTTT.

V is TRBV6-2 or TRBV6-3 and J is TRBJ2-7, with 10 bases aligning to TRBD2. CDR1 is MNHEY, CDR2 SVGEGT, per germline. Losses at the gene ends were 0 bases for V and 6 bases for J; bases not matched to a gene: 5. This CDR3 is built from 15 residues. The CDR3 nucleotides read TGTGCCAGCAGTTACTCGGGAGCGGGAGGGGGCGAGCAGTACTTC. Its translation is CASSYSGAGGGEQYF.

The sample holds many counts of this clonotype. The gene calls are TRBV6-5 and TRBJ1-5; D is possibly TRBD1 (5 bases). CDR1 and CDR2 (germline): MNHEY, SVGAGI. Trimming pared 0 bases from V and 0 bases from J, leaving 15 bases between. The CDR3 sequence is 18 residues long. The CDR3 sequence: CASSYSTRVRYSNQPQHF. Here the CDR3 DNA reads TGTGCCAGCAGTTACTCGACCAGGGTGCGCTATAGCAATCAGCCCCAGCATTTT.

A few counts support this clonotype. The chain joins TRBV20-1 to TRBJ1-2; D call uncertain. The CDR3 length is 15 residues. The germline gives CDR1 DFQATT, CDR2 SNEGSKA (reference sequence). The V end lost 4 bases, the J end lost 0 bases, and 15 bases lay between the germline ends. CDR3 loop: CSAKTIGNPNYGYTF. The CDR3 DNA reads as TGCAGTGCTAAAACCATCGGCAATCCTAACTATGGCTACACCTTC.

On this clonotype: A much larger clone lies a single base off, so this may be a read error. The chain links TRBV12-3 or TRBV12-4 to TRBJ2-1, with D unresolved. The V end was cut by 6 bases, the J end by 4 bases, with 7 bases between. This CDR3 is built from 12 residues. CDR3 in DNA: TGTGCCAGCAGCCCAAAGTACAATGAGCAGTTCTTC. It yields the protein CASSPKYNEQFF.

This clonotype has only a few counts. The chain carries TRBV4-1 and TRBJ2-1; D gene uncertain. From germline, CDR1 is MGHRA and CDR2 YSYEKL. This CDR3 region has 13 residues. The V end was cut by 0 bases, the J end by 5 bases, with 5 bases between. CDR3 region: CASSQETDNEQFF. The CDR3 nucleotides are TGCGCCAGCAGCCAAGAAACAGACAATGAGCAGTTCTTC.

The chain couples TRBV5-1 to TRBJ2-3, with D unresolved. Germline V CDR1 and CDR2: SGHRS, YFSETQ. The CDR3 loop spans 14 amino acids. Trimming took off 2 bases at V and 4 bases at J, with 11 bases between the two ends. The CDR3 coding sequence is TGCGCCAGCAGCTTTGGGCCCGCGTCAGATACGCAGTATTTT. Its translation is CASSFGPASDTQYF.

The V call is TRBV3-1, the J call TRBJ1-6, with D possibly TRBD1 on 5 matching bases. CDR3 length equals 14 residues. Trimming pared 1 base from V and 7 bases from J, leaving 8 bases between. Germline V gene data show CDR1 as LGHDT and CDR2 as YNNKEL (reference sequence). This chain's CDR3 is CASSQGGENSPLHF. CDR3 DNA: TGTGCCAGCAGCCAAGGAGGGGAGAATTCACCCCTCCACTTT.

V usage is TRBV20-1 and J usage is TRBJ1-6, with D possibly TRBD1 on 5 matching bases. V gave up 0 bases and J gave up 7 bases, with 13 bases separating them. There are 15 residues in the CDR3. Germline CDR1 DFQATT, CDR2 SNEGSKA (reference sequence). The CDR3 DNA is TGCAGTGCTAGAGACACCGGGACGGGAAATTCACCCCTCCACTTT. As protein: CSARDTGTGNSPLHF.

This clonotype was seen more than once but under ten times. The chain is built from TRBV7-2 and TRBJ2-3; tentative D call: TRBD1 (6 bases). The V end lost 5 bases, the J end lost 10 bases, and 16 bases lay between the germline ends. The CDR3 consists of 13 residues. Germline-derived CDR1 and CDR2 are SGHTA and FQGNSA. The CDR3 reads CASSPSTTGAQYF. DNA for the CDR3: TGTGCCAGCAGCCCCTCTACGACAGGTGCGCAGTATTTT.

V gene TRBV5-1 combines with J gene TRBJ2-5; no clear D. This CDR3 spans 14 amino acids. Germline CDR1 SGHRS, CDR2 YFSETQ. V was shortened by 0 bases and J by 5 bases, with 11 bases between the two germline ends. The CDR3 reads CASSLGPNGETQYF. The DNA for the CDR3 is TGCGCCAGCAGCTTGGGTCCAAACGGCGAGACCCAGTACTTC.

The sample holds a few counts of this clonotype. The chain couples TRBV4-3 to TRBJ1-2; a weak D match, TRBD1 (6 bases). CDR3 length: 16 amino acids. Germline-derived CDR1 and CDR2 are LGHNA and YSLEER. V was cut by 1 base and J by 8 bases, with 20 bases left in between. CDR3 region: CASSQGGGRGVGGYTF. The CDR3 DNA reads as TGCGCCAGCAGCCAAGGAGGGGGACGGGGGGTAGGAGGCTACACCTTC.

The chain combines TRBV20-1 with TRBJ1-5, with D perhaps TRBD1 (5 bases). The CDR3 loop spans 15 amino acids. The V gene lost 5 bases and the J gene lost 8 bases, with 22 bases spanning the gap. Germline values: CDR1 DFQATT, CDR2 SNEGSKA (reference sequence). CDR3 in DNA: TGCAGTGCTGCCCGGGACGGGGGTGTCTTTGAGCCCCAGCATTTT. Translated: CSAARDGGVFEPQHF.

This clonotype was found a few times. J is TRBJ2-1 and V is TRBV7-6; 9 positions agree with TRBD2. V lost 5 bases and J lost 5; bases outside the gene matches: 10. Germline V gene sequence: CDR1 SGHVS, CDR2 FNYEAQ. The CDR3 has 16 residues. The CDR3 sequence is CASSRTVAGGDNEQFF. CDR3 bases: TGTGCCAGCAGCAGGACGGTGGCGGGGGGGGACAATGAGCAGTTCTTC.